The 14 T cell receptor beta chains given below trace back to one sample, sequenced in a study of OX40 agonist ivuxolimab in advanced cancers. The assay was immunoSEQ multiplex PCR, and TCRdb's table has in-frame clones only and misses some. Of 15,000 to 25,000 clones in the sample, 77% were seen once. This specimen was CD4+ or CD8+ T cells sorted from blood, taken in a trial of the OX40 agonist ivuxolimab. These receptors were obtained from an adult with an advanced solid tumor such as melanoma, head and neck, liver or kidney cancer.

This chain uses TRBV6-6 with TRBJ2-1; 10 nucleotides align to TRBD2. Germline CDR1 MNHNY, CDR2 SVGAGI (reference sequence). The CDR3 has 13 residues. J gave up 4 bases and V 11 bases, and 5 bases lay outside the gene matches. The CDR3 region is CASRTSGYNEQFF. The CDR3 nucleotides read TGTGCCTCCCGGACTAGCGGTTACAATGAGCAGTTCTTC.

The J gene is TRBJ2-7, the V gene TRBV9; 12 bases are a match to TRBD2. The CDR3 loop spans 15 amino acids. Germline V CDR1 and CDR2: SGDLS, YYNGEE. V lost 0 bases and J lost 5; bases outside the gene matches: 3. CDR3 protein: CASSVASGGVDEQYF. CDR3 bases: TGTGCCAGCAGCGTAGCTAGCGGGGGGGTCGACGAGCAGTACTTC. The full variable domain, in which reference TRBV9 and TRBJ2-7 provide the parts outside the CDR3, is DSGVTQTPKHLITATGQRVTLRCSPRSGDLSVYWYQQSLDQGLQFLIQYYNGEERAKGNILERFSAQQFPDLHSELNLSSLELGDSALYFCASSVASGGVDEQYFGPGTRLTVT.

This sequence joins TRBV4-1 and TRBJ1-1; TRBD1 agrees at 10 bases. This CDR3 spans 15 amino acids. Trimming removed 3 bases from V and 6 bases from J; junction bases left unmatched: 7. CDR1 and CDR2 (germline): MGHRA, YSYEKL. DNA of the CDR3: TGCGCCAGCAGCCAGCCGGGACAGGGGTATGCTGAAGCTTTCTTT. Translation gives CASSQPGQGYAEAFF.

This clone was counted a few times. The rearrangement uses TRBV19 and TRBJ1-1, with D maybe TRBD1 (5 bases). This CDR3 has 14 amino acids. V was cut by 4 bases and J by 0 bases, with 9 bases left in between. The germline gives CDR1 LNHDA, CDR2 SQIVND (reference sequence). The CDR3 DNA reads TGTGCCAGTAGTAAGACAGCGATGAACACTGAAGCTTTCTTT. Protein: CASSKTAMNTEAFF.

The chain joins TRBV10-3 to TRBJ1-6; no definite D call. Trimming pared 0 bases from V and 7 bases from J, leaving 10 bases between. The V gene's germline CDR1 is ENHRY and CDR2 SYGVKD. The CDR3 has 15 amino acids. The CDR3: CAISESENRNSPLHF. CDR3 DNA sequence: TGTGCCATCAGTGAGTCGGAGAATAGGAATTCACCCCTCCACTTT.

CDR3 residues: CASSQGQGSSYEQYF. Here the CDR3 DNA reads TGCGCCAGCAGCCAGGGACAGGGGAGCTCCTACGAGCAGTACTTC. The rearrangement links TRBV4-1 to TRBJ2-7; TRBD1 aligns across 10 bases. V shed 3 bases, J shed 0 bases, and the junction held 2 bases outside the gene matches. This CDR3 has 15 amino acids. Germline CDR1 is MGHRA and CDR2 is YSYEKL.

V is TRBV5-4 and J is TRBJ2-7; possibly TRBD1 for D (6 bases). CDR1 is SGHNT, CDR2 YYREEE, per germline (reference sequence). Trimming took off 0 bases at V and 3 bases at J, with 13 bases between the two ends. The CDR3 runs 15 residues. CDR3 region: CASSLDVGAGYEQYF. The CDR3 bases are TGTGCCAGCAGCTTGGATGTGGGGGCTGGCTACGAGCAGTACTTC.

This chain connects TRBV7-9 to TRBJ2-2; D gene ambiguous. The CDR3 loop spans 14 amino acids. Trimming took 5 bases from V and 4 from J, leaving 11 bases between them. Looked up from germline, CDR1 is SEHNR and CDR2 is FQNEAQ (reference sequence). The CDR3 DNA reads as TGTGCCAGCAGCCCATCTCATCGCACCGGGGAGCTGTTTTTT. It encodes CASSPSHRTGELFF.

CDR3 nucleotide sequence: TGCGCCAGCAGCCCACGGGGGCACGGTGAGCAGTTCTTC. As protein: CASSPRGHGEQFF. The gene calls are TRBV4-3 and TRBJ2-1; D may match TRBD1 or TRBD2 (6 bases each). V gave up 4 bases and J gave up 9 bases, with 13 bases separating them. Germline loops: CDR1 LGHNA, CDR2 YSLEER. The CDR3 sequence is 13 residues long.

Only one count was recorded for this clone. CDR3 sequence (DNA): TGTGCCAGCAGTGACTGGGGACAGCCCCAGCATTTT. Translation gives CASSDWGQPQHF. This sequence joins TRBV25-1 and TRBJ1-5, with unresolved D. The V and J ends lost 3 bases and 7 bases respectively, with 7 bases between them. Germline CDR1 and CDR2: MGHDK and SYGVNS. There are 12 residues in the CDR3.

V and J are TRBV25-1 and TRBJ2-7; D call uncertain. Germline V gene lookup returns CDR1 MGHDK and CDR2 SYGVNS. V gave up 3 bases and J gave up 0 bases, with 3 bases separating them. This CDR3 has 12 residues. CDR3 sequence reads: CASSDLSYEQYF. In DNA, the CDR3 is TGTGCCAGCAGTGATCTCTCCTACGAGCAGTACTTC.

V and J are TRBV7-1 and TRBJ2-7; TRBD1 aligns across 7 bases. TRBV7-1 is sorted into the ORF group, with uncertain function. V gave up 4 bases and J gave up 3 bases; unmatched junction bases: 12. The CDR3 length is 16 residues. CDR3 amino acids: CASSLAVRDSVYEQYF. The CDR3 DNA is TGTGCCAGCAGCTTAGCAGTCCGGGACAGTGTCTACGAGCAGTACTTC.

This chain links TRBV4-3 with TRBJ1-1; D is possibly TRBD1 (6 bases). V lost 4 bases and J lost 5, with 17 bases in between. The CDR3 has 15 amino acids. Per germline, CDR1 LGHNA and CDR2 YSLEER. CDR3 bases: TGCGCCAGCAGCCTAAACAGGGAAAGAGGGACTGAAGCTTTCTTT. Its translation is CASSLNRERGTEAFF.

This clone was detected once. The sample holds other DNA sequences that translate to the same CDR3. The chain has TRBV4-1 and TRBJ1-2, with 8 bases fitting TRBD1. The CDR3 extends over 15 amino acids. The V gene's germline CDR1 is MGHRA and CDR2 YSYEKL. The V segment lost 3 bases and the J segment 1 base; nucleotides outside the gene matches: 4. CDR3 nucleotides: TGCGCCAGCAGCCAGGAAGACAGGGGTAACTATGGCTACACCTTC. Protein: CASSQEDRGNYGYTF.